This TCR beta chain was captured by sequencing in a study of T cell changes during pregnancy in multiple sclerosis. Sequenced by immunoSEQ multiplex PCR; TCRdb stores in-frame clones only, minus some. The sample yields around 61,000 clones, about 87% seen once. Trimming took 10 bases from V and 7 from J; bases not matched to a gene: 5. There are 12 residues in the CDR3. CDR1 is MNHEY, CDR2 SMNVEV, per germline (reference sequence). This chain uses TRBV27 with TRBJ2-2; 8 bases line up with TRBD2. The clonotype comes from a female donor in good health, enrolled as a control in a pregnancy study. The sample was peripheral blood, taken in the first trimester of pregnancy. CDR3 sequence reads: CATGRAVGELFF. Written as DNA, the CDR3 is TGTGCCACCGGGAGGGCGGTCGGGGAGCTGTTTTTT.